Below, one T cell receptor beta chain is given with its context. Profiled with immunoSEQ multiplex PCR; TCRdb holds only in-frame clones, not every one. Of 11,000 to 15,000 clones listed, 87% are singletons. The sample belongs to a study of OX40 agonist ivuxolimab in advanced cancers. V lost 4 bases and J lost 0; bases outside the gene matches: 8. Per germline, CDR1 LGHNA and CDR2 YSLEER. The CDR3 spans 19 residues. The TCR comes from an adult with an advanced solid tumor such as melanoma, head and neck, liver or kidney cancer. This chain links TRBV4-3 with TRBJ2-6; 11 bases agree with TRBD1. The input for sequencing was CD4+ or CD8+ T cells sorted from blood, taken in a trial of the OX40 agonist ivuxolimab. This CDR3 reads CASSPLRTGGASGANVLTF. The CDR3 coding sequence is TGCGCCAGCAGCCCCCTCAGGACAGGGGGCGCCTCTGGGGCCAACGTCCTGACTTTC.